These 15 T cell receptor beta chains were all obtained from the same sample, sequenced in a study of T-cell reconstitution after alpha-beta-depleted transplantation in children. The library targeted TCRbeta and was prepared with unique molecular identifiers. From the PCR reads, TCRdb called clonotypes with MiXCR, one entry per CDR3 protein. Here the sample spans roughly 500,000 distinct CDR3 sequences, less than 35% being singletons. The input for sequencing was PBMCs from the stem cell graft donor, taken from the stem cell graft. Receptor source: a human donor who donated a stem cell graft to a child with aplastic anemia.

This clonotype was counted a single time. The chain employs TRBV18 and TRBJ2-3; tentative D call: TRBD2 (6 bases). The V gene's germline CDR1 is KGHSH and CDR2 LQKENI. The CDR3 has 17 residues. Trimming left V 2 bases short and J 1 base short, with 16 bases between. CDR3 sequence: CASSPGRGGKGTDTQYF. The DNA of the CDR3 is TGTGCCAGCTCACCAGGTCGAGGAGGGAAGGGCACAGATACGCAGTATTTT.

This clonotype was found a few times. The chain employs TRBV13 and TRBJ2-7; 12 positions match TRBD2. This CDR3 is 16 amino acids long. Germline trimming cut 2 bases from V and 3 bases from J; bases unmatched to any gene: 5. Germline CDR1 and CDR2: PRHDT and FYEKMQ (reference sequence). CDR3 nucleotides: TGTGCCAGCAGCTTAACTAGCGGGGGGCCTTTCTACGAGCAGTACGTC. Translating gives CASSLTSGGPFYEQYV.

The chain combines TRBV29-1 with TRBJ1-1; 8 bases fit TRBD1. Per germline, CDR1 SQVTM and CDR2 ANQGSEA. This CDR3 is built from 15 residues. The V and J ends lost 0 bases and 4 bases, in that order; junction bases with no gene match: 7. The CDR3, as DNA: TGCAGCGTTGAAGACGGGGCAGGGGGCGTCACTGAAGCTTTCTTT. It translates to CSVEDGAGGVTEAFF.

This clonotype came up a few times. The CDR3 sequence: CASSSPMLPYNEQFF. CDR3 bases: TGTGCCAGCAGCTCCCCTATGTTGCCCTACAATGAGCAGTTCTTC. The chain uses TRBV7-2 and TRBJ2-1; D is unresolved. Trimming took 4 bases from V and 2 from J, leaving 12 bases between them. From germline, CDR1 is SGHTA and CDR2 FQGNSA. This CDR3 is built from 15 residues.

The chain combines TRBV7-9 with TRBJ2-7, with D perhaps TRBD2 (5 bases). This CDR3 has 16 amino acids. Trimming removed 5 bases from V and 3 bases from J, with 20 bases in between. Germline-derived CDR1 and CDR2 are SEHNR and FQNEAQ (reference sequence). This CDR3 is CASSRWPPGLDYEQYF. CDR3 nucleotide sequence: TGTGCCAGCAGCCGTTGGCCCCCAGGACTCGACTACGAGCAGTACTTC.

V usage is TRBV7-8 and J usage is TRBJ2-4, with 8 nucleotides matching TRBD2. Trimming cost V 3 bases and J 4 bases; bases outside gene matches: 5. Germline CDR1 reads SGHVS; CDR2 reads FQNEAQ. The CDR3 has 15 amino acids. CDR3 region: CASSFVSGGKNIQYF. The CDR3 DNA reads TGTGCCAGCAGCTTTGTGTCGGGAGGGAAAAACATTCAGTACTTC.

The gene calls are TRBV20-1 and TRBJ2-4; 13 nucleotides match TRBD2. The CDR3 runs 15 residues. Per the germline V gene, CDR1 is DFQATT and CDR2 is SNEGSKA (reference sequence). V shed 4 bases and J 7 bases; nucleotides not matched to a gene: 7. The CDR3: CSAKQGLAGSNIQYF. In DNA, the CDR3 is TGCAGTGCTAAACAGGGACTAGCGGGATCGAACATTCAGTACTTC.

Only a few counts were recorded for this clonotype. The chain combines TRBV5-6 with TRBJ1-5, with D uncertain. This CDR3 has 13 residues. The V end was cut by 2 bases, the J end by 9 bases, with 12 bases between. The germline V gene encodes CDR1 SGHDT and CDR2 YYEEEE. The DNA of the CDR3 is TGTGCCAGCAGCTTTAAACGGCAGGTGCCCCAGCATTTT. This sequence encodes CASSFKRQVPQHF. The variable domain in full, with the rest retrieved from reference TRBV5-6 and TRBJ1-5, is DAGVTQSPTHLIKTRGQQVTLRCSPKSGHDTVSWYQQALGQGPQFIFQYYEEEERQRGNFPDRFSGHQFPNYSSELNVNALLLGDSALYLCASSFKRQVPQHFGDGTRLSIL.

This clonotype was counted between two and nine times. The V gene is TRBV19, the J gene TRBJ1-1, with 9 nucleotides matching TRBD1. The CDR3 runs 16 residues. Germline CDR1 is LNHDA and CDR2 is SQIVND (reference sequence). The trim removed 3 bases at V and 4 bases at J, leaving 9 bases unmatched. Here the CDR3 reads CASSIRDRVESTEAFF. The CDR3 coding sequence is TGTGCCAGTAGTATCCGGGACAGGGTAGAGAGCACTGAAGCTTTCTTT.

The chain couples TRBV6-5 to TRBJ1-1, with a weak D call TRBD1 (5 bases). The V end was cut by 0 bases, the J end by 4 bases, with 12 bases between. Germline V gene lookup returns CDR1 MNHEY and CDR2 SVGAGI. The CDR3 covers 15 residues. CDR3 sequence reads: CASSYSSAGGTEAFF. The CDR3 DNA is TGTGCCAGCAGTTACTCGTCAGCGGGGGGCACTGAAGCTTTCTTT.

For this clonotype: Compared with germline, one end of the junction differs, possibly owing to a read error. The chain couples TRBV20-1 to TRBJ2-1; TRBD2 aligns across 11 bases. The CDR3 is 17 amino acids. Looked up from germline, CDR1 is DFQATT and CDR2 is SNEGSKA (reference sequence). This CDR3 reads CSARVPGLAVSYNDQFF. The CDR3 bases are TGCAGTGCTAGGGTACCGGGACTAGCGGTCTCCTACAATGACCAGTTCTTC.

The rearrangement uses TRBV7-2 and TRBJ2-2; D assignment may be TRBD1 or TRBD2 (5 bases each). The V end was cut by 4 bases, the J end by 5 bases, with 17 bases between. The germline V gene has CDR1 SGHTA and CDR2 FQGNSA. CDR3 length: 16 residues. CDR3 residues: CASSSTLGTPTGELFF. CDR3 DNA: TGTGCCAGCAGCTCTACCCTGGGGACCCCGACCGGGGAGCTGTTTTTT.

The V call is TRBV6-5, the J call TRBJ2-1, with TRBD2 as a possible D gene (5 bases). This CDR3 has 16 residues. The germline CDR1 and CDR2 sequences are MNHEY and SVGAGI. Trimming removed 0 bases at V and 10 bases at J, with 19 bases between. The CDR3 nucleotides are TGTGCCAGCAGTTACTCGGGAGCAGGCCCCCTTAGGGAGCAGTTCTTC. Translated: CASSYSGAGPLREQFF.

V is TRBV3-1 and J is TRBJ1-1; a weak D match, TRBD1 (5 bases). Germline V gene sequence: CDR1 LGHDT, CDR2 YNNKEL (reference sequence). V was trimmed by 0 bases and J by 0 bases, leaving 17 bases between them. The CDR3 contains 18 residues. CDR3 bases: TGTGCCAGCAGCCAAGATCCTTGGGGACGGCTGATGAACACTGAAGCTTTCTTT. Its protein product is CASSQDPWGRLMNTEAFF.

The rearrangement uses TRBV20-1 and TRBJ2-1; 12 bases are a match to TRBD2. The CDR3 extends over 14 amino acids. V shed 5 bases, J shed 8 bases, and the junction held 7 bases outside the gene matches. Per germline, CDR1 DFQATT and CDR2 SNEGSKA (reference sequence). The CDR3 spells CSAGASGRAYEQFF. The CDR3 DNA reads TGCAGTGCTGGGGCTAGCGGGAGGGCCTATGAGCAGTTCTTC.